The 2 T cell receptor beta chains listed next were all sequenced from one sample in a study of response to subunit inactivated influenza vaccine (dated by TCRdb to 2016 to 2018). Libraries came from RT-PCR. The sequencer was an Illumina HiSeq 2500. TCRdb reprocessed the public reads (quality trimming at Q25 with fastp, clone calling with MiXCR) and kept in-frame beta chains. Under each unique CDR3 protein, matching rows form one entry showing the most common genes and DNA. A total of more than 450,000 distinct CDR3 sequences appear in this sample, around 8% of them only once. The top ten constitute over 10% of the sample. The sequencing used PBMCs from blood, collected less than 30 months after vaccination. The receptors shown here come from a man aged 50-75 years who received an inactivated influenza vaccine. Donor details come from another sample of the same person, matched by shared clones.

This clonotype has a handful of counts. The chain carries TRBV6-5 and TRBJ2-1; 10 positions agree with TRBD2. In germline, CDR1 is MNHEY, CDR2 SVGAGI. The CDR3 length is 16 residues. V gave up 0 bases and J gave up 5 bases; unmatched junction bases: 4. CDR3 nucleotides: TGTGCCAGCAGTTACTCGTGGACTAGCGGTGACAATGAGCAGTTCTTC. Translation gives CASSYSWTSGDNEQFF.

This clonotype has just a few counts. The chain uses TRBV5-1 and TRBJ2-2, with 7 bases matching TRBD1. The CDR3 loop spans 15 amino acids. Germline V gene sequence: CDR1 SGHRS, CDR2 YFSETQ. Trimming removed 3 bases from V and 4 bases from J; junction bases left unmatched: 6. DNA for the CDR3: TGCGCCAGCAGCTCCTCGACAGGGACCACCGGGGAGCTGTTTTTT. Protein product: CASSSSTGTTGELFF.